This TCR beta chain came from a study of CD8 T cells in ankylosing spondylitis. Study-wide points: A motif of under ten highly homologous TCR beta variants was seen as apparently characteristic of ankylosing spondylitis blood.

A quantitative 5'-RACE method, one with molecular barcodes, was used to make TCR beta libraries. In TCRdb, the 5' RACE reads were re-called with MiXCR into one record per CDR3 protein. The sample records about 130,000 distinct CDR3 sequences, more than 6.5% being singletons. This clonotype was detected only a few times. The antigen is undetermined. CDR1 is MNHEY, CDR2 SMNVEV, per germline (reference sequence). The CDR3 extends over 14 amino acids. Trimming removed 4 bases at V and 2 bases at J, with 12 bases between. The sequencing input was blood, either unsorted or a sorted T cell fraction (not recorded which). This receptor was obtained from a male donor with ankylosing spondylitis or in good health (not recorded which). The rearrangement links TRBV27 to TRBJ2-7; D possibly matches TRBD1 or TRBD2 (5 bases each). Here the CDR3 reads CASSSSGPPYEQYF. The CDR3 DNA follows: TGTGCCAGCAGTTCATCGGGACCCCCCTACGAGCAGTACTTC.